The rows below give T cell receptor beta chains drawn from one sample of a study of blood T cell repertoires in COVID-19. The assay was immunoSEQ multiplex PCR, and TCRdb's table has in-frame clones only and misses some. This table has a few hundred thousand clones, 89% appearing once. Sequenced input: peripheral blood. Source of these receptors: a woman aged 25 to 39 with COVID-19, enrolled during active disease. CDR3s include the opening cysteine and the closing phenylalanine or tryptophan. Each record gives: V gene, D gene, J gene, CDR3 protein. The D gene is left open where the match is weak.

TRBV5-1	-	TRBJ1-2	CASSLSVVLGDGYTF
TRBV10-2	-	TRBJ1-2	CASSEDRAGVAGYTF
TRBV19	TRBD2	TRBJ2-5	CASTEAGAGTQETQYF
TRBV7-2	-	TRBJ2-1	CASRYRGGASNHEQFF
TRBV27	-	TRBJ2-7	CASRAQGPDEQYF
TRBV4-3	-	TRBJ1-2	CASSQDTRQGPYGYTF
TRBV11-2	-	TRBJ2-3	CASSLDQGIHTQYF
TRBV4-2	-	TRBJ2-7	CASSHGDRLREQYF
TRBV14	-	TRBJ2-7	CASFTLRGLMDYEQYF
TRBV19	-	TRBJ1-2	CATNWGENYGYTF
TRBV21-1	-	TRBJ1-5	CASSSRDRNSNQPQHF
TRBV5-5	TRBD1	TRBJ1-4	CASSARLGQGYEKLFF
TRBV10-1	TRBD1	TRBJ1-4	CASRPGQGALATNEKLFF
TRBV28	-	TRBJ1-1	CASSRTDYLNTEAFF
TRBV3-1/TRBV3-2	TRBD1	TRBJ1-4	CASSATGTGGEKLFF
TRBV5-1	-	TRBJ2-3	CASSAGESTDTQYF
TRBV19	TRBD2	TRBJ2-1	CASRLAGSYNEQFF
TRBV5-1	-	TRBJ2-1	CASSLAFGVVSYNEQFF
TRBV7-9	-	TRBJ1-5	CASTTHHPILNQPQHF
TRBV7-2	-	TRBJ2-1	CASSLQELGWEQFF
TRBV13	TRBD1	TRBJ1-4	CASSAGTGAEKLFF
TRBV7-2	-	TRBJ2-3	CASSLAGTRGPAGDTQYF
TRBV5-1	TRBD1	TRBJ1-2	CASSSTGAPLVSYTF
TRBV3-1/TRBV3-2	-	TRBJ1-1	CASSPRSMNTEAFF
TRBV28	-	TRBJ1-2	CASMVQASYGYTF
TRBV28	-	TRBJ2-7	CASSQQGYEQYF
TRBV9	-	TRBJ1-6	CASSVVRTRDGGYSSPLHF
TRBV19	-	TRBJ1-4	CASSIMHDFNEKLFF
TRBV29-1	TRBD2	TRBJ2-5	CSVELAAHQETQYF
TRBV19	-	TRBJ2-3	CASSSPEGQYF
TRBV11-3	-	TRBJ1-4	CASSPRHPGFEKLFF
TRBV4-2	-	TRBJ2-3	CASSQDVGYPPDTQYF
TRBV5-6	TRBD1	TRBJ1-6	CASGPTGTGGEALHF
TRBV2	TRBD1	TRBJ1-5	CASSGQGSQPQHF
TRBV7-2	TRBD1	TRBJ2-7	CASSLADRGPYEQYF
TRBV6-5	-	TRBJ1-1	CASRKSYGGTEAFF
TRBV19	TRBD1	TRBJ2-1	CASSIAMGQGYNEQFF
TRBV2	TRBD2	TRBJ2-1	CASSKLAGGYNEQFF
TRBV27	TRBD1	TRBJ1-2	CASSLSILTGGNYGYTF
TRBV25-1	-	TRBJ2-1	CASSDRRTNEQFF
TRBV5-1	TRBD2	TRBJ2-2	CASRISGGHTGELFF
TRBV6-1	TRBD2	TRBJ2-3	CASSEALREGLTDTQYF
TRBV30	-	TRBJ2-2	CAWTGPRQETYTGELFF
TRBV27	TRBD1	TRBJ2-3	CASSFFTGGGNTQYF
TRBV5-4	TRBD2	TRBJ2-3	CASSLGLAGGPNTDTQYF
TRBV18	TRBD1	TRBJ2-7	CASSTGQGPHEQYF
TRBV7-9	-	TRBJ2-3	CASSREYGFSTDTQYF
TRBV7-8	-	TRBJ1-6	CASSLGNTGLGSPLHF
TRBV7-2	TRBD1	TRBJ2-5	CASSFTGARETQYF
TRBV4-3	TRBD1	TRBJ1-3	CASSQGQGAPYSGNTIYF
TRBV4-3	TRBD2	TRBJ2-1	CASSQDWSGSPPYNEQFF
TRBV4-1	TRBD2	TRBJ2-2	CASSQEPGGNTGELFF
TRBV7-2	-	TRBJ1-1	CASSPPRGIVNTEAFF
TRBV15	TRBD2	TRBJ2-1	CATSRVPGLVYNEQFF
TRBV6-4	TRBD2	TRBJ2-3	CASSLESGSGGSSDTQYF
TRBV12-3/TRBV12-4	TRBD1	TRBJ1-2	CASSAQGNGYTF
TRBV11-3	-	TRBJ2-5	CASSQRLGGIGETQYF